Listed below are T cell receptor beta chains from one sample, sequenced in a study of tumor-infiltrating lymphocytes in localized non-small cell lung cancer. Produced via immunoSEQ multiplex PCR; TCRdb's table is partial and in-frame only. Of approximately 12,000 clones listed, nearly 85% are singletons. Sequencing was done on a sample of uninvolved lung tissue not adjacent to the tumor. These receptors were obtained from a human donor with non-small cell lung cancer. CDR3s leave out the opening cysteine and the closing phenylalanine or tryptophan.

v_call	j_call	cdr3_aa
TRBV7-2	TRBJ2-7	ASIRAGGPYEQY
TRBV6-5	TRBJ1-6	ASTSRLGGNSPLH
TRBV7-8	TRBJ1-1	ASGAVVQNTEAF
TRBV5-1	TRBJ2-3	ASSERGQSTDTQY
TRBV13	TRBJ2-6	ASSGISVANVLT
TRBV27	TRBJ2-3	ASREAGTDTQY
TRBV19	TRBJ2-7	ASSVTGVGEQY
TRBV19	TRBJ2-7	ASSVRGRGGDEQY
TRBV6-1	TRBJ1-3	ASSDGGVSTIY
TRBV7-2	TRBJ1-3	ASSLQSVGNTIY
TRBV6-1	TRBJ2-7	ASRNTGGISEQY
TRBV9	TRBJ1-2	ASSVGGSSGYT
TRBV28	TRBJ1-2	ASSPPRVGHGYT
TRBV5-1	TRBJ1-4	ASSLGRPATNEKLF
TRBV7-3	TRBJ1-2	ASSLRGQGGYT
TRBV9	TRBJ2-2	ASRVGDTGELF
TRBV27	TRBJ2-3	ASSYLGQGDTDTQY
TRBV4-3	TRBJ1-2	ASSQAENRDGYT
TRBV13	TRBJ1-3	ASSYRVSGNTIY
TRBV6-1	TRBJ1-4	ASSITPGDEKLF
TRBV10-3	TRBJ2-1	AISTAGNEQF
TRBV5-8	TRBJ2-7	ASSPARRNEQY
TRBV2	TRBJ2-1	ASDGGNEQF
TRBV5-4	TRBJ2-1	ASSLEYRAPNEQF
TRBV7-7	TRBJ2-2	ASSSGTVGTGELF
TRBV4-3	TRBJ1-3	ASSQGVRGSSGNTIY
TRBV5-8	TRBJ1-2	ASSWVATGINYGYT
TRBV9	TRBJ2-5	ASSVLDRAGQETQY
TRBV9	TRBJ1-1	ASSFGTGRVVSEAF
TRBV5-1	TRBJ1-2	ASSQDQTSYT
TRBV18	TRBJ2-3	ASSPPLGSGTDTQY
TRBV19	TRBJ1-2	ACNRVGNYGYT
TRBV5-1	TRBJ1-1	ASSLEAYTEAF
TRBV7-2	TRBJ1-2	ASSRSGGAYGYT
TRBV11-2	TRBJ1-6	ASSPTLTGNLH
TRBV7-2	TRBJ2-7	ASSPGLAGGEQY
TRBV4-1	TRBJ2-3	ASSQDRSGGPTDTQY
TRBV7-3	TRBJ2-2	ASSLTPSFTGELF
TRBV6-5	TRBJ1-4	ASSWTGGGREKLF
TRBV7-3	TRBJ2-2	ASSLFAGRLAGELF
TRBV6-1	TRBJ1-6	ASSVQGPLH
TRBV5-1	TRBJ2-1	ASSSGTGGNEQF
TRBV6-1	TRBJ2-2	ASSGTSGGRAGELF
TRBV5-8	TRBJ2-6	ASSLAVTTGANVLT
TRBV7-2	TRBJ1-4	ASSRNRGQNEKLF
TRBV18	TRBJ2-7	ASSQDEEIHEQY
TRBV7-2	TRBJ1-5	ASSSQGNSNQPQH
TRBV6-4	TRBJ2-2	ASSDWSGGPAGELF
TRBV15	TRBJ1-6	ATSSYGVSPLH
TRBV7-9	TRBJ1-4	ASSTSLYSQAWEKLF
TRBV15	TRBJ1-2	ATSRAKTGPAGYT
TRBV4-3	TRBJ1-2	ASSPETISSYGYT
TRBV15	TRBJ2-5	ATSIFRSSYQETQY
TRBV6-6	TRBJ2-7	ASSWDRREQY
TRBV11-2	TRBJ2-2	ASSLDKEGGELF
TRBV25-1	TRBJ1-6	ASSESPGGGSPLH
TRBV19	TRBJ2-3	ASSIRTDTQY
TRBV21-1	TRBJ2-5	ASSKGQGPQETQY
TRBV5-4	TRBJ2-7	ASSAGLDEQY